This record covers a single TCR beta chain. Data came from immunoSEQ multiplex PCR; TCRdb stores just in-frame clones and leaves some out. The sample includes about 120,000 clones, roughly nine tenths of them seen just once. From germline, CDR1 is MNHEY and CDR2 SMNVEV (reference sequence). CDR3 length: 15 residues. V was pared by 3 bases and J by 10 bases, with 6 bases of the junction left unmatched. The record originates from a study of T cell responses to AZD1222 COVID-19 vaccine. J is TRBJ1-6 and V is TRBV27, with TRBD1 identical over 10 bases. The TCR was taken from an adult in good health. The material sequenced was peripheral blood, taken on day 0 of AZD1222 vaccination. The CDR3 bases are TGTGCCAGCAGTTTGGACAGGGGGGGAGTCTCACCCCTCCACTTT. As protein: CASSLDRGGVSPLHF.